This TCR beta chain emerged from a study of patients and donors after allogeneic stem cell transplantation. TCRdb reprocessed the RT-PCR reads via MiXCR and lists one record per CDR3 protein. The sample consists of a few hundred thousand distinct CDR3 sequences, roughly an eighth of them appearing once. This clonotype appeared a few times. Germline lookup yields CDR1 DFQATT and CDR2 SNEGSKA (reference sequence). Deletions cut 3 bases from V and 0 bases from J, with 15 bases between. This CDR3 contains 15 residues. Sequencing was done on a sample of blood, either unsorted or a sorted T cell fraction (not recorded which). The rearrangement links TRBV20-1 to TRBJ2-7; D assignment may be TRBD1 or TRBD2 (7 bases each). The origin of this receptor is a human donor who was either an allogeneic HSCT recipient or a stem cell or donor lymphocyte infusion donor (not recorded which). It is not recorded whose cells these are; they may come from a transplant donor. The CDR3 bases are TGCAGTGCTAGTCAGGGGGGGGCTTACTCCTACGAGCAGTACTTC. This codes for CSASQGGAYSYEQYF.